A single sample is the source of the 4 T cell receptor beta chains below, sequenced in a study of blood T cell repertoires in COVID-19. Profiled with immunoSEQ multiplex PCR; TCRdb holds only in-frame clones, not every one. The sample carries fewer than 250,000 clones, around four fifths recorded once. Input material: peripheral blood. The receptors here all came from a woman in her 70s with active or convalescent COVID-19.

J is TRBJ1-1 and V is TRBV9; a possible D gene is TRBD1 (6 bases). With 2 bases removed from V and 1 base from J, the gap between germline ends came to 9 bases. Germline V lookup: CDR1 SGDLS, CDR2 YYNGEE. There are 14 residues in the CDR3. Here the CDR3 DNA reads TGTGCCAGCAGCGTCCAGACAGGGAACACTGAAGCTTTCTTT. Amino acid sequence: CASSVQTGNTEAFF.

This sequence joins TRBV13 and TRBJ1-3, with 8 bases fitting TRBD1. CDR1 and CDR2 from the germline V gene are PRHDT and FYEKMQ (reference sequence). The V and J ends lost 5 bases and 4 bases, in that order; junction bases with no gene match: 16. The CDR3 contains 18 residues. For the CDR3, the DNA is TGTGCCAGCAGCCCCTTTTCCCCCTTGACAGGGGACGGAAACACCATATATTTT. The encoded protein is CASSPFSPLTGDGNTIYF.

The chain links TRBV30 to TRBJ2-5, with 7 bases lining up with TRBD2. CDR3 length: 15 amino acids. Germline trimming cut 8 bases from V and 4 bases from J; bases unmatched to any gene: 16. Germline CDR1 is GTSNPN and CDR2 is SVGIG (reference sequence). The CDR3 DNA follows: TGTGCCCAAGGATCCCCGCTAGGGAGGGGAGAGACCCAGTACTTC. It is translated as CAQGSPLGRGETQYF.

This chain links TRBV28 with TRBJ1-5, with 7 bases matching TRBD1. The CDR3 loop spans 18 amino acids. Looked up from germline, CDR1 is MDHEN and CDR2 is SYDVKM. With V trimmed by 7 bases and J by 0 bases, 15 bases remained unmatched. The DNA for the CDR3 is TGTGCCAGCACCCTCCTCGGGACAGCATCTTATAGCAATCAGCCCCAGCATTTT. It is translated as CASTLLGTASYSNQPQHF.